The 22 T cell receptor beta chains in this list originate from one sample, sequenced in a study of response to subunit inactivated influenza vaccine. Each CDR3 protein is one row after TCRdb ran MiXCR on the RT-PCR reads. Here the sample spans some 570,000 distinct CDR3 sequences, over 9% being singletons. These same records also appear under a second study, on T cells expressing NK-cell markers. According to that study: Generation of TCR beta cDNA was performed by 5'RACE template switching incorporating UMIs.

The starting material was PBMCs from blood, obtained on the day of vaccination. All receptors come from a man aged 50 or older who received an inactivated influenza vaccine.

This clonotype was seen many times. The V and J genes are TRBV12-3 or TRBV12-4 and TRBJ2-1, with a tentative D call TRBD1 (6 bases). The CDR3 totals 17 residues. V lost 2 bases to trimming and J lost 0 bases, with 14 bases between them. CDR3 residues: CASSLRGRGSSYNEQFF. DNA of the CDR3: TGTGCCAGCAGTTTAAGGGGCAGGGGTAGCTCCTACAATGAGCAGTTCTTC.

The DNA for the CDR3 is TGTGCCAGCAGCTCCCAGACTAGCGGGAGTTTAAATGAGCAGTTCTTC. It is translated as CASSSQTSGSLNEQFF. The V call is TRBV7-2, the J call TRBJ2-1, with 12 bases aligning to TRBD2. V lost 4 bases and J lost 7; bases outside the gene matches: 8. Germline-derived CDR1 and CDR2 are SGHTA and FQGNSA. CDR3 length equals 16 residues.

The rearrangement joins TRBV5-1 to TRBJ2-3; no clear D. The CDR3 covers 15 residues. CDR1 is SGHRS and CDR2 is YFSETQ in the germline V gene. The V gene lost 7 bases and the J gene lost 0 bases, with 15 bases spanning the gap. The CDR3: CASGSDPSSTDTQYF. The DNA of the CDR3 is TGCGCCAGCGGATCCGACCCTTCTAGCACAGATACGCAGTATTTT.

This clonotype has only a few counts. CDR3 protein: CASEESGSKNIQYF. CDR3 coding DNA: TGTGCCAGCGAGGAATCGGGCAGTAAAAACATTCAGTACTTC. The chain employs TRBV7-9 and TRBJ2-4; D unresolved. V was pared by 8 bases and J by 4 bases, with 15 bases between. Germline V CDR1 and CDR2: SEHNR, FQNEAQ (reference sequence). CDR3 size: 14 residues. The entire variable domain, with the rest obtained from reference TRBV7-9 and TRBJ2-4, is as follows: DTGVSQNPRHKITKRGQNVTFRCDPISEHNRLYWYRQTLGQGPEFLTYFQNEAQLEKSRLLSDRFSAERPKGSFSTLEIQRTEQGDSAMYLCASEESGSKNIQYFGAGTRLSVL.

Only a few counts were recorded for this clonotype. The V call is TRBV15, the J call TRBJ2-1, with D possibly TRBD2 on 5 matching bases. This CDR3 is 16 amino acids long. V dropped 4 bases and J dropped 8 bases, with 21 bases sitting between them. Germline V gene data show CDR1 as LNHNV and CDR2 as YYDKDF (reference sequence). CDR3 loop: CATSINHRGNGDEQFF. CDR3 nucleotide sequence: TGTGCCACCAGCATAAACCACCGGGGAAATGGGGATGAGCAGTTCTTC.

This chain links TRBV9 with TRBJ2-1; D unresolved. The CDR3 loop spans 15 amino acids. V lost 4 bases to trimming and J lost 5 bases, with 16 bases between them. The germline CDR1 and CDR2 sequences are SGDLS and YYNGEE. DNA of the CDR3: TGTGCCAGCAGCTTCTCCAGGTTCTCTCACAATGAGCAGTTCTTC. Translation: CASSFSRFSHNEQFF.

V usage is TRBV5-1 and J usage is TRBJ2-5; D is perhaps TRBD1 (6 bases). Trimming stripped 5 bases from V and 3 bases from J, with 14 bases between. CDR3 length: 14 residues. Germline-derived CDR1 and CDR2 are SGHRS and YFSETQ. The CDR3, as DNA: TGCGCCAGCAGGGATCAGGGGATTAAAGAGACCCAGTACTTC. Residues: CASRDQGIKETQYF.

The rearrangement joins TRBV6-2 or TRBV6-3 to TRBJ2-7, with TRBD2 identical over 11 bases. The ends lost 10 bases at V and 2 bases at J; junction bases unmatched: 13. The CDR3 length is 16 residues. Germline CDR1 and CDR2: MNHEY and SVGEGT. The CDR3 reads CATFSPGLAAPYEQYF. The CDR3, as DNA: TGTGCCACCTTTAGTCCGGGACTAGCGGCACCCTACGAGCAGTACTTC.

J is TRBJ2-1 and V is TRBV7-9; the D gene is possibly TRBD2 (6 bases). V was shortened by 8 bases and J by 10 bases, with 15 bases between the two germline ends. The V gene's germline CDR1 is SEHNR and CDR2 FQNEAQ (reference sequence). This CDR3 contains 12 residues. The CDR3 sequence is CASFGSGEEQFF. CDR3 coding DNA: TGTGCCAGCTTTGGTAGCGGAGAAGAGCAGTTCTTC. The full variable domain, in which reference TRBV7-9 and TRBJ2-1 provide the parts outside the CDR3, is DTGVSQNPRHKITKRGQNVTFRCDPISEHNRLYWYRQTLGQGPEFLTYFQNEAQLEKSRLLSDRFSAERPKGSFSTLEIQRTEQGDSAMYLCASFGSGEEQFFGPGTRLTVL.

The gene calls are TRBV5-5 and TRBJ2-7, with D hard to call. V shed 0 bases and J shed 2 bases, with 12 bases lying between them. Looked up from germline, CDR1 is SGHKS and CDR2 is YYEKEE (reference sequence). CDR3 size: 15 residues. CDR3 in amino acids: CASSLAVGWTYEQYF. The CDR3 DNA follows: TGTGCCAGCAGCTTGGCCGTGGGTTGGACCTACGAGCAGTACTTC. The full variable domain, its missing parts supplied by reference TRBV5-5 and TRBJ2-7, is DAGVTQSPTHLIKTRGQQVTLRCSPISGHKSVSWYQQVLGQGPQFIFQYYEKEERGRGNFPDRFSARQFPNYSSELNVNALLLGDSALYLCASSLAVGWTYEQYFGPGTRLTVT.

In this sample, this clonotype turned up many times. This chain uses TRBV29-1 with TRBJ1-2; TRBD1 matches at 9 bases. CDR1 is SQVTM, CDR2 ANQGSEA, per germline. Trimming removed 5 bases from V and 10 bases from J; junction bases left unmatched: 11. The CDR3 consists of 13 residues. The CDR3 nucleotides read TGCAGCGTTTGGGACAGGGCCAGGAGCCCCTACACCTTC. This gives the protein CSVWDRARSPYTF.

The DNA for the CDR3 is TGTGCCAGCAGCCCTCAAGGGGACCGGGAAATCTACAATGAGCAGTTCTTC. Its protein is CASSPQGDREIYNEQFF. The gene calls are TRBV7-9 and TRBJ2-1; possibly TRBD1 or TRBD2 for D (5 bases each). Looked up from germline, CDR1 is SEHNR and CDR2 is FQNEAQ (reference sequence). V shed 5 bases and J shed 3 bases, with 20 bases lying between them. The CDR3 extends over 17 amino acids.

In nucleotides, the CDR3 is TGTGCCAGCAGCCAGGCGGACGGGAACTATGGCTACACCTTC. It specifies CASSQADGNYGYTF. V usage is TRBV4-2 and J usage is TRBJ1-2; D is uncertain. V lost 3 bases to trimming and J lost 2 bases, with 10 bases between them. Germline loops: CDR1 LGHNA, CDR2 YNFKEQ. This CDR3 spans 14 amino acids.

V and J are TRBV4-2 and TRBJ2-5; the D gene is possibly TRBD1 (6 bases). V lost 0 bases and J lost 5, with 13 bases in between. CDR3 size: 15 residues. Per germline, CDR1 LGHNA and CDR2 YNFKEQ. Here the CDR3 reads CASSQDGQGQETQYF. The CDR3 nucleotides are TGTGCCAGCAGCCAAGATGGTCAGGGGCAGGAGACCCAGTACTTC.

V gene TRBV7-2 combines with J gene TRBJ2-5; 7 nucleotides line up with TRBD2. CDR1 and CDR2 (germline): SGHTA, FQGNSA. The CDR3 is 14 residues long. The trim removed 6 bases at V and 3 bases at J, leaving 7 bases unmatched. CDR3 residues: CASRGGGGKETQYF. The CDR3 bases are TGTGCCAGCAGGGGTGGGGGGGGGAAAGAGACCCAGTACTTC.

This sequence joins TRBV12-3 or TRBV12-4 and TRBJ2-1; 9 bases align to TRBD2. The CDR3 has 16 amino acids. With 2 bases clipped from V and 2 bases from J, the junction kept 4 bases outside the gene matches. The CDR3 region is CASSLLRGGTYNEQFF. Here the CDR3 DNA reads TGTGCCAGCAGTTTATTGCGGGGGGGTACCTACAATGAGCAGTTCTTC.

The chain is built from TRBV5-1 and TRBJ1-4; D is uncertain. V lost 4 bases and J 7 bases, leaving 8 bases between the germline ends. This CDR3 has 12 amino acids. The germline CDR1 and CDR2 sequences are SGHRS and YFSETQ. The CDR3 loop reads CASSMLGEKLFF. As DNA, the CDR3 is TGCGCCAGCAGCATGCTTGGTGAAAAACTGTTTTTT.

In its sample, this clonotype was seen a few times. The rearrangement links TRBV6-4 to TRBJ2-2; no clear D. The CDR3 is made up of 13 amino acids. Between the trimmed V and J ends, which lost 8 bases and 2 bases, there was a span of 9 bases. From germline, CDR1 is MRHNA and CDR2 SNTAGT. The CDR3 loop is CASPRLNTGELFF. The CDR3 bases are TGTGCCAGCCCCCGACTCAACACCGGGGAGCTGTTTTTT.

The CDR3 DNA follows: TGCAGTGCCAGGCCTTCGGTTACGCAGTATTTT. Translated: CSARPSVTQYF. The J gene is TRBJ2-3, the V gene TRBV20-1; no clear D. Trimming took 6 bases from V and 8 from J, leaving 12 bases between them. This CDR3 has 11 amino acids. Germline V lookup: CDR1 DFQATT, CDR2 SNEGSKA (reference sequence).

The rearrangement uses TRBV6-2 or TRBV6-3 and TRBJ1-1; the D is unclear. This CDR3 is 11 amino acids long. Deletions cut 3 bases from V and 8 bases from J, with 7 bases between. The germline V gene encodes CDR1 MNHEY and CDR2 SVGEGT. The chain's CDR3 is CASSYIREAFF. The CDR3 DNA sequence: TGTGCCAGCAGTTATATCCGAGAAGCTTTCTTT.

This clonotype was seen at least ten times. The rearrangement joins TRBV5-1 to TRBJ2-3; 13 bases align to TRBD2. CDR3 length: 17 amino acids. The J segment lost 2 bases and the V segment lost 0 bases, leaving 3 bases of the junction unmatched. CDR1 is SGHRS and CDR2 is YFSETQ in the germline V gene. CDR3 coding DNA: TGCGCCAGCAGCTTGGGACTAGCGGGGGGTTACACAGATACGCAGTATTTT. Translation: CASSLGLAGGYTDTQYF.

The rearrangement joins TRBV12-3 or TRBV12-4 to TRBJ2-1, with 13 bases lining up with TRBD2. V was clipped by 4 bases and J by 4 bases; unmatched bases: 4. This CDR3 region has 16 residues. The DNA of the CDR3 is TGTGCCAGCAGTTCACAGGGACTAGCGGGATACAATGAGCAGTTCTTC. It is translated as CASSSQGLAGYNEQFF.